Listed below are T cell receptor beta chains from one sample, sequenced in a study of T and B cells in COVID-19 patients. TCRdb used MiXCR to reprocess the multiplex PCR reads, holding one entry per CDR3 protein. The data show 20,000 to 30,000 distinct CDR3 sequences, roughly 33% seen once. The sample comprised blood. The receptors originated from a human donor who had recovered from COVID-19. Both conserved end residues are part of each CDR3. D genes are given only for firm matches. Rows may omit the clone size; those that give it use once, few, many or a size class.

d_call clone_size j_call v_call cdr3_nt cdr3_aa
TRBD1 many TRBJ2-6 TRBV30 TGTGCCTATGACAGGGCCCCTGGGGCCAACGTCCTGACTTTC CAYDRAPGANVLTF
TRBD1 - TRBJ2-7 TRBV7-6 TGTGCCAGCAGCCTACAGACAGGGGGCTACGAGCAGTACTTC CASSLQTGGYEQYF
- - TRBJ2-6 TRBV6-1 TGTGTCAGCAGTGTGGCCAACTCTGGGGCCAACGTCCTGACTTTC CVSSVANSGANVLTF
TRBD1 - TRBJ2-7 TRBV5-6 TGTGCCAGCAGTTATGGGACAGGGTCCCCCGAGCAGTACTTC CASSYGTGSPEQYF
- few TRBJ1-2 TRBV12-3/TRBV12-4 TGTGCCAGCAGCAGGTCGTCTAACTATGGCTACACCTTC CASSRSSNYGYTF
- - TRBJ2-1 TRBV5-5 TGTGCCAGCAGCTTAGGGTCGGCTACCTCGTACAATGAGCAGTTCTTC CASSLGSATSYNEQFF
- - TRBJ2-1 TRBV6-1 TGTGCCAGCGTACCGACCTTAGTTCGGGGCTACTACGAGCAGTTCTTC CASVPTLVRGYYEQFF
TRBD1 once TRBJ2-2 TRBV7-2 TGTGCCAGCAGCTTTAACCGGGACAGGGGGCTGTTTTTT CASSFNRDRGLFF
TRBD1 - TRBJ2-7 TRBV7-9 TGTGCCAGCAGTTTGGACAGGACCTACGAGCAGTACTTC CASSLDRTYEQYF
TRBD2 - TRBJ2-1 TRBV6-2/TRBV6-3 TGTGCCAGCAGTTACTCTAGCGGGAGAGTGTACAATGAGCAGTTCTTC CASSYSSGRVYNEQFF
- medium-sized TRBJ2-1 TRBV19 TGTGCCAGTAGTATAGTGGGGAGAGACAATGAGCAGTTCTTC CASSIVGRDNEQFF
- - TRBJ1-1 TRBV19 TGTGCCAGTAAGCTTTTCGAGAACACTGAAGCTTTCTTT CASKLFENTEAFF
- - TRBJ2-5 TRBV7-4 TGTGCCAGCAGCTTAGGGGGGCGAGAGACCCAGTACTTC CASSLGGRETQYF
TRBD1 - TRBJ2-1 TRBV10-3 TGTGCCATCAGTGAGACAGGGGGGCGTTTTGAGCAGTTCTTC CAISETGGRFEQFF
TRBD1 once TRBJ2-1 TRBV27 TGTGCCAGCAGTTCCGGGACAGGGGAGCGCGATGAGCAGTTCTTC CASSSGTGERDEQFF
- - TRBJ1-2 TRBV29-1 TGCAGCGTTGGGTTAGGGGCTGGGGCTGGCTACACCTTC CSVGLGAGAGYTF
- - TRBJ2-2 TRBV27 TGTGCCAGCAGTTCTGGTGTGACCGGGGAGCTGTTTTTT CASSSGVTGELFF
TRBD1 - TRBJ1-5 TRBV6-5 TGTGCCAGCAGCTTAGACAGGGGCAATCAGCCCCAGCATTTT CASSLDRGNQPQHF
TRBD1 few TRBJ2-7 TRBV6-2/TRBV6-3 TGTGCCAGTAGGGACAGTTTCCACGAGCAGTACTTC CASRDSFHEQYF
- many TRBJ1-5 TRBV19 TGTGCCAGTAGCCTTCGCGGGGTAGGTCAGCCCCAGCATTTT CASSLRGVGQPQHF
- few TRBJ2-7 TRBV6-2/TRBV6-3 TGTGCCAGCAGTGAGCCCCCCGTCGGCGAGCAGTACTTC CASSEPPVGEQYF
- - TRBJ2-7 TRBV5-6 TGTGCCAGCAGCTTCGGCAGCTACTACGAGCAGTACTTC CASSFGSYYEQYF
- few TRBJ2-3 TRBV7-9 TGTGCCAGCAGCTTAGCTCGGGTAGTTACGCAGTATTTT CASSLARVVTQYF
- many TRBJ2-2 TRBV27 TGTGCCAGCAATACGGGCACCGGGGAGCTGTTTTTT CASNTGTGELFF
TRBD1 - TRBJ2-7 TRBV5-4 TGTGCCAGCAGCCTAGGACAGGGGGGTAGCGGGGAGCAGTACTTC CASSLGQGGSGEQYF
TRBD1 - TRBJ2-7 TRBV9 TGTGCCAGCAGCGTAGGACAGGGGCAATCCTACGAGCAGTACTTC CASSVGQGQSYEQYF
- few TRBJ2-7 TRBV5-6 TGTGCCAGCGGCTACTTCCAATCCTACGAGCAGTACTTC CASGYFQSYEQYF
- - TRBJ2-2 TRBV4-3 TGCGCCAGCAGCCAAGATCTTGCGGCCGGGGAGCTGTTTTTT CASSQDLAAGELFF
- many TRBJ1-5 TRBV19 TGTGCCAGTAGGCCCGGGGGCAATCAGCCCCAGCATTTT CASRPGGNQPQHF